The T cell receptor (beta chain) under discussion was sequenced for a study of vaccination effects on CD4 cells after COVID-19. The study, taken as a whole, reports: There was marked clonal contraction among infection- and vaccine-induced clones late after vaccination.

CDR3 length: 13 amino acids. Trimming stripped 5 bases from V and 7 bases from J, with 9 bases between. Germline CDR1 and CDR2: SNHLY and FYNNEI. Sequencing used immunoSEQ multiplex PCR; TCRdb keeps in-frame clones, though not all of them. This table has some 70,000 clones, about 81% appearing once. As concerns this clone: What it binds is unknown.

Expansion of antigen-specific CD4+ T cells with viral peptide pools was carried out by the ViraFEST assay before sequencing. Isolating CD4+ T cells followed about 10 days of culture. Participants received two doses of either the BNT162b2 or mRNA-1273 vaccine. Cells had half their medium changed to IL-2 medium on days 3 and 7. The source is a human donor who received a COVID-19 vaccine. The specimen was CD4+ T cells from PBMCs cultured with HCoV-229E spike peptides, collected after COVID-19 vaccination. The gene calls are TRBV2 and TRBJ1-6; D might be TRBD1 (6 bases). CDR3 protein: CASSLDSNSPLHF. CDR3 coding DNA: TGTGCCAGCAGTCTGGACAGCAATTCACCCCTCCACTTT.